Below, 17 T cell receptor beta chains from the same sample are listed, as sequenced in a study of post-analysis software for immune sequencing data. Libraries were made from TCR beta cDNA, and they carried unique molecular identifiers. TCRdb processed the PCR reads anew with MiXCR; each CDR3 protein has one entry. The table includes 350,000 to 450,000 distinct CDR3 sequences, roughly 36% detected once. Notes on the study in general: Compared with controls, patients had more of roughly five TRBV segments, including TRBV5-6, TRBV5-1 and TRBV20-1.

Their recognized antigens are unknown. Source material: blood. The receptors were gathered from a girl aged 5-17 years with multiple sclerosis.

This clonotype was observed a handful of times. CDR3 protein: CSVVGDDSYEQYF. The CDR3 nucleotides read TGCAGCGTTGTGGGGGACGACTCCTACGAGCAGTACTTC. This chain uses TRBV29-1 with TRBJ2-7; the D call may be TRBD1 or TRBD2 (5 bases each). CDR1 and CDR2 from the germline V gene are SQVTM and ANQGSEA. The CDR3 has 13 amino acids. Trimming pared 4 bases from V and 0 bases from J, leaving 10 bases between.

The chain couples TRBV29-1 to TRBJ2-7; TRBD2 matches 7 bases. CDR1 SQVTM and CDR2 ANQGSEA come from the germline V gene. This CDR3 is 13 amino acids long. Trimming removed 4 bases from V and 3 bases from J; junction bases left unmatched: 6. CDR3 sequence: CSVVPAGRYEQYF. CDR3 bases: TGCAGCGTTGTCCCAGCGGGGCGCTACGAGCAGTACTTC.

This clonotype was counted a few times. The chain has TRBV2 and TRBJ1-1; D unclear. Trimming left V 6 bases short and J 0 bases short, with 2 bases between. The germline CDR1 and CDR2 sequences are SNHLY and FYNNEI. The CDR3 extends over 11 amino acids. The CDR3 here is CASRVNTEAFF. The CDR3 coding sequence is TGTGCCAGCAGGGTGAACACTGAAGCTTTCTTT.

The V and J genes are TRBV7-3 and TRBJ2-1; either TRBD1 or TRBD2 may supply D (5 bases each). Trimming stripped 1 base from V and 7 bases from J, with 8 bases between. The CDR3 contains 13 residues. Germline V gene sequence: CDR1 SGHTA, CDR2 FQGTGA. CDR3 bases: TGTGCCAGCAGCTTAATCTGGGGGAATGAGCAGTTCTTC. This codes for CASSLIWGNEQFF. Based on the CDR3 plus reference TRBV7-3 and TRBJ2-1, the full variable domain is GAGVSQTPSNKVTEKGKYVELRCDPISGHTALYWYRQSLGQGPEFLIYFQGTGAADDSGLPNDRFFAVRPEGSVSTLKIQRTERGDSAVYLCASSLIWGNEQFFGPGTRLTVL.

This clonotype showed up just a few times. The rearrangement uses TRBV27 and TRBJ1-1; the D is unclear. From germline, CDR1 is MNHEY and CDR2 SMNVEV (reference sequence). CDR3 length: 13 amino acids. Trimming left V 6 bases short and J 1 base short, with 9 bases between. As DNA, the CDR3 is TGTGCCAGCAGCTGGACGGGGAACACTGAAGCTTTCTTT. This sequence encodes CASSWTGNTEAFF.

The chain carries TRBV20-1 and TRBJ2-2, with 8 positions matching TRBD2. The V gene end was trimmed by 1 base and the J gene end by 6 bases; junction bases not matched to a gene: 4. The CDR3 has 14 residues. Germline loops: CDR1 DFQATT, CDR2 SNEGSKA (reference sequence). CDR3 protein: CSARVRGGAGELFF. The CDR3 nucleotides are TGCAGTGCTAGAGTACGGGGGGGGGCCGGGGAGCTGTTTTTT.

The rearrangement joins TRBV12-3 or TRBV12-4 to TRBJ2-7, with a possible D match to TRBD1 (6 bases). The CDR3 has 12 residues. The germline V and J ends were trimmed by 3 bases and 6 bases, with 9 bases remaining between them. The CDR3 DNA reads as TGTGCCAGCAGTTTCCCAGGGGTCGAGCAGTACTTC. Its protein is CASSFPGVEQYF.

A word on this clonotype: A junction end diverges from the germline sequence, so it may reflect a read error. The genes are TRBV5-6 and TRBJ2-1, with 8 bases that match TRBD1. This CDR3 is built from 15 residues. The germline V gene encodes CDR1 SGHDT and CDR2 YYEEEE. CDR3 nucleotides: TGTGTCAGCAGCTATCGTCGGACAGGGAACAATGAGCAGTTCTTC. It translates to CVSSYRRTGNNEQFF.

The CDR3 sequence: CSVLGQGKGYEQYF. In nucleotides, the CDR3 is TGCAGCGTACTGGGACAGGGTAAAGGGTACGAGCAGTACTTC. The chain employs TRBV29-1 and TRBJ2-7, with 9 bases aligning to TRBD1. Trimming cost V 6 bases and J 4 bases; bases outside gene matches: 10. This CDR3 spans 14 amino acids. The germline gives CDR1 SQVTM, CDR2 ANQGSEA.

Of note for this clonotype: The junction departs from the called germline gene at one end, perhaps through a read error. V is TRBV5-1 and J is TRBJ1-1, with D perhaps TRBD1 (5 bases). The CDR3 sequence is 16 residues long. Germline V gene lookup returns CDR1 SGHRS and CDR2 YFSETQ. The CDR3 reads CTSRVPYRGRNTEAFF. The CDR3 DNA reads as TGCACCAGCAGAGTGCCCTATCGGGGCCGGAACACTGAAGCTTTCTTT.

The chain has TRBV19 and TRBJ2-7, with D possibly being TRBD1 (5 bases). This CDR3 region has 14 residues. Between the trimmed V and J ends, which lost 0 bases and 0 bases, there was a span of 6 bases. Germline CDR1 is LNHDA and CDR2 is SQIVND (reference sequence). DNA of the CDR3: TGTGCCAGTAGTATAGAGGGGCCCTCCTACGAGCAGTACTTC. Translated, it gives CASSIEGPSYEQYF.

V gene TRBV29-1 combines with J gene TRBJ2-7, with D tentatively TRBD1 (6 bases). V lost 4 bases and J 3 bases, leaving 7 bases between the germline ends. The CDR3 is made up of 11 amino acids. Germline lookup yields CDR1 SQVTM and CDR2 ANQGSEA. The CDR3 DNA reads as TGCAGCGTTGGACAGGACTACGAGCAGTACTTC. Protein product: CSVGQDYEQYF.

There are many counts of this clonotype. The chain uses TRBV7-3 and TRBJ2-7; TRBD1 matches 9 bases. The CDR3 covers 13 residues. V trimming: 5 bases; J trimming: 5 bases; junction bases outside the gene matches: 4. Looked up from germline, CDR1 is SGHTA and CDR2 is FQGTGA. CDR3 sequence: CASSRTGGDEQYF. The CDR3 bases are TGTGCCAGCAGCCGTACAGGGGGCGACGAGCAGTACTTC. Full variable domain (missing parts from reference TRBV7-3 and TRBJ2-7): GAGVSQTPSNKVTEKGKYVELRCDPISGHTALYWYRQSLGQGPEFLIYFQGTGAADDSGLPNDRFFAVRPEGSVSTLKIQRTERGDSAVYLCASSRTGGDEQYFGPGTRLTVT.

This clonotype was seen only a few times. This chain connects TRBV28 to TRBJ2-5; D possibly corresponds to TRBD1 (6 bases). Between the trimmed V and J ends, which lost 6 bases and 4 bases, there was a span of 15 bases. CDR3 length: 14 residues. From germline, CDR1 is MDHEN and CDR2 SYDVKM. This CDR3 is CASSSTGFGETQYF. CDR3 DNA: TGTGCCAGCAGCTCTACAGGGTTCGGAGAGACCCAGTACTTC.

This clonotype has a count of ten or more. A junction end diverges from the germline sequence, so it may reflect a read error. The chain combines TRBV3-1 with TRBJ2-5; a possible D gene is TRBD1 (5 bases). This CDR3 contains 13 residues. Germline V gene sequence: CDR1 LGHDT, CDR2 YNNKEL (reference sequence). The CDR3 coding sequence is TGCGCCAGCAGCCAAGACAGACGGGAGACCCAGTACTTC. Translated, it gives CASSQDRRETQYF.

The chain carries TRBV18 and TRBJ1-2; D remains ambiguous. CDR1 and CDR2 from the germline V gene are KGHSH and LQKENI. CDR3 length: 12 residues. Trimming stripped 2 bases from V and 8 bases from J, with 9 bases between. CDR3 region: CASSPEAGGYTF. The CDR3 DNA is TGTGCCAGCTCACCAGAAGCGGGGGGCTACACCTTC.

Points on this clonotype: Given a much more abundant clone one base away, this may be a read error. The CDR3 reads CASSLGYGYIF. The CDR3 DNA is TGTGCCAGCAGTTTAGGTTATGGCTACATCTTC. The chain links TRBV12-3 or TRBV12-4 to TRBJ1-2; no firm D call. The CDR3 sequence is 11 residues long.